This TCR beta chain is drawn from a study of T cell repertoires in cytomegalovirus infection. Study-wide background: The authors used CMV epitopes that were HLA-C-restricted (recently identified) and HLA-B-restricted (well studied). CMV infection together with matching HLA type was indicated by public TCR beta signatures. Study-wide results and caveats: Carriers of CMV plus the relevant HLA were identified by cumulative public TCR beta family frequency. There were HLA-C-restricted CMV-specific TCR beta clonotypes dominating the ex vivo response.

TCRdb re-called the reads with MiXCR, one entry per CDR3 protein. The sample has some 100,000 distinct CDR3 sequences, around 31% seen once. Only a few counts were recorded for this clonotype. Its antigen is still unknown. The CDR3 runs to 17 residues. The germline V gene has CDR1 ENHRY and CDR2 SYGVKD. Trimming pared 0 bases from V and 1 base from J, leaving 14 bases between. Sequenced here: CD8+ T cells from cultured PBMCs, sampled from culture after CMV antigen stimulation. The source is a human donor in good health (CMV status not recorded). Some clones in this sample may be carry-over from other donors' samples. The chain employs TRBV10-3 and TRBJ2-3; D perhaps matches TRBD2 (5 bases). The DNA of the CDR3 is TGTGCCATCAGTGAGTCGGCTAGCATCATGGGCACAGATACGCAGTATTTT. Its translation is CAISESASIMGTDTQYF.